Listed below are T cell receptor beta chains from one sample, sequenced in a study of OX40 agonist ivuxolimab in advanced cancers. Assay used: immunoSEQ multiplex PCR; TCRdb lists only in-frame clones, some missing. The data show 60,000 to 75,000 clones, roughly nine tenths seen once. The starting material was CD4+ or CD8+ T cells sorted from blood, obtained in a trial of the OX40 agonist ivuxolimab. The receptors were sampled from an adult with an advanced solid tumor such as melanoma, head and neck, liver or kidney cancer. CDR3s leave out the opening cysteine and the closing phenylalanine or tryptophan.

TRBV9	TRBJ1-1	ASSVDTPFEAF
TRBV13	TRBJ1-1	ASSLGLGWGSSETEAF
TRBV30	TRBJ2-1	AWSIAGGSEQF
TRBV7-9	NA	ASSLNSGRGAYEQY
TRBV25-1	TRBJ2-1	ASSVAGEQF
TRBV4-1	TRBJ2-5	ASSQRQGPKETQY
TRBV30	TRBJ2-3	AWEDGTLDRTDTQY
TRBV5-1	TRBJ2-1	ASSELADSYNEQF
TRBV6-1	TRBJ2-7	ASSEGTSGTYEQY
TRBV28	TRBJ2-5	ASSRVETQY
TRBV6-4	TRBJ1-2	ASSDGGRGHGYT
TRBV9	TRBJ2-7	ASSEGVEQY
TRBV6-5	TRBJ2-7	ASSPRAGGVYEQY
TRBV4-1	TRBJ2-7	ASSQVNRGPREQY
TRBV11-2	TRBJ1-2	ASSQGPGPNYGYT